These T cell receptor beta chains were read from a single sample in a study of CD8 T cells in Susac syndrome. Each CDR3 protein gets one entry after TCRdb re-called the immunoSEQ multiplex PCR reads with MiXCR. The sample consists of about 120,000 distinct CDR3 sequences, around 95% of them appearing once. The sequenced sample consisted of CD8+ T cells from PBMCs. These receptors came from a human donor with Susac syndrome. The CDR3 runs from the conserved cysteine through the conserved F or W. The D gene is left open where the match is weak. Clone size, where shown, is once, few, many, or a class for clones that have expanded.

j_gene	v_gene	d_gene	abundance	CDR3aa	CDR3nt
TRBJ2-3	TRBV6-4	TRBD2	once	CASSEGEGGTDTQYF	TGTGCCAGCAGTGAGGGGGAGGGAGGCACAGATACGCAGTATTTT
TRBJ1-3	TRBV6-5	.	.	CASYATGRRNTIYF	TGTGCCAGCTACGCCACAGGGAGGCGAAACACCATATATTTT
TRBJ2-2	TRBV11-3	.	.	CASSSWGGELFF	TGTGCCAGCAGCTCGTGGGGCGGGGAGCTGTTTTTT
TRBJ2-7	TRBV4-1	.	.	CASSQDTQGLSYEQYF	TGCGCCAGCAGCCAAGATACGCAGGGCCTAAGCTACGAGCAGTACTTC
TRBJ1-6	TRBV6-1	TRBD1	.	CASRLTGSSYNSPLHF	TGTGCCAGCAGACTGACAGGGAGCTCCTATAATTCACCCCTCCACTTT
TRBJ1-5	TRBV19	TRBD1	.	CASSSHQLDRGWGNQPQHF	TGTGCCAGTAGTAGCCACCAGCTTGACAGGGGATGGGGCAATCAGCCCCAGCATTTT
TRBJ2-3	TRBV4-3	.	.	CASSQRGSTDTQYF	TGCGCCAGCAGCCAACGCGGGAGCACAGATACGCAGTATTTT
TRBJ1-2	TRBV11-2	.	.	CASSRDAGRYGYTF	TGTGCCAGCAGCCGCGATGCCGGGAGGTATGGCTACACCTTC
TRBJ1-1	TRBV23-1	.	.	CASRGAFF	TGCGCCAGCAGGGGGGCTTTCTTT
TRBJ1-2	TRBV19	.	.	CASEGNTYGYTF	TGTGCCAGTGAAGGGAATACCTATGGCTACACCTTC
TRBJ2-3	TRBV9	.	.	CASSVELAGQKADTQYF	TGTGCCAGCAGCGTAGAACTGGCGGGACAAAAGGCTGATACGCAGTATTTT
TRBJ2-7	TRBV9	.	.	CASSVAGGSSYEQYF	TGTGCCAGCAGCGTAGCCGGCGGTAGCTCCTACGAGCAGTACTTC
TRBJ1-1	TRBV20-1	.	.	CSARDLQGQQAFF	TGCAGTGCTAGAGATCTGCAAGGACAGCAAGCTTTCTTT
TRBJ2-5	TRBV7-3	.	.	CASSSAGWGETQYF	TGTGCCAGCAGCTCAGCGGGCTGGGGGGAGACCCAGTACTTC
TRBJ1-2	TRBV29-1	.	.	CSVDSGDNHGYTF	TGCAGCGTTGATTCGGGCGACAACCATGGCTACACCTTC
TRBJ2-1	TRBV6-2/TRBV6-3	TRBD1	.	CASSHGQEYNEQFF	TGTGCCAGCAGTCATGGACAGGAATACAATGAGCAGTTCTTC
TRBJ2-1	TRBV20-1	.	.	CSASPPWLDYNEQFF	TGCAGTGCCTCCCCGCCCTGGCTAGACTACAATGAGCAGTTCTTC
TRBJ1-5	TRBV4-1	.	.	CASSPIAGTQPQHF	TGCGCCAGCAGCCCGATCGCGGGGACCCAGCCCCAGCATTTT
TRBJ1-1	TRBV6-5	.	.	CASSYLAGGTEAFF	TGTGCCAGCAGTTATCTTGCAGGAGGCACTGAAGCTTTCTTT
TRBJ2-7	TRBV7-2	TRBD1	.	CASSADRLDSYEQYF	TGTGCCAGCAGCGCGGACAGGTTAGACTCCTACGAGCAGTACTTC
TRBJ2-6	TRBV6-2/TRBV6-3	.	few	CASSYLSGANVLTF	TGTGCCAGCAGTTACCTCTCTGGGGCCAACGTCCTGACTTTC
TRBJ2-5	TRBV7-6	.	.	CASSLLQGRGKETQYF	TGTGCCAGCAGCTTGTTACAGGGTCGCGGAAAAGAGACCCAGTACTTC
TRBJ2-5	TRBV15	.	.	CATSRDLGAGETQYF	TGTGCCACCAGCAGAGATCTGGGGGCAGGGGAGACCCAGTACTTC
TRBJ1-1	TRBV7-9	TRBD1	.	CASSSQTGLFVEAFF	TGTGCCAGCAGCTCCCAGACAGGGCTGTTCGTTGAAGCTTTCTTT
TRBJ2-7	TRBV7-8	.	.	CASSYTYEQYF	TGTGCCAGCAGCTATACCTACGAGCAGTACTTC
TRBJ1-1	TRBV9	.	.	CASSVSGAEAFF	TGTGCCAGCAGCGTATCGGGGGCTGAAGCTTTCTTT
TRBJ2-2	TRBV7-8	TRBD2	.	CASSSHRTSGGLNTGELFF	TGTGCCAGCAGCTCTCACAGGACTAGCGGGGGCCTTAACACCGGGGAGCTGTTTTTT
TRBJ2-5	TRBV2	.	.	CASSVGVWGPKTQYF	TGTGCCAGCAGTGTCGGAGTTTGGGGCCCCAAGACCCAGTACTTC
TRBJ2-5	TRBV9	TRBD1	.	CASSVRGQLQETQYF	TGTGCCAGCAGCGTAAGGGGGCAGCTACAAGAGACCCAGTACTTC
TRBJ1-1	TRBV15	TRBD1	.	CATSSYRGGNTEAFF	TGTGCCACCAGCTCCTACAGGGGGGGGAACACTGAAGCTTTCTTT
TRBJ1-2	TRBV4-2	TRBD1	.	CASRKGTELFYGYTF	TGTGCCAGCAGAAAAGGGACAGAACTCTTCTATGGCTACACCTTC
TRBJ2-7	TRBV13	.	.	CASSSTVPYEQYF	TGTGCCAGCAGCTCGACAGTTCCCTACGAGCAGTACTTC
TRBJ2-1	TRBV5-6	.	.	CASSAVGAYNEQFF	TGTGCCAGCAGTGCTGTGGGCGCCTACAATGAGCAGTTCTTC
TRBJ2-7	TRBV5-4	TRBD1	.	CASSHIGDSYEQYF	TGTGCCAGCAGCCACATTGGGGACAGCTACGAGCAGTACTTC
TRBJ2-1	TRBV27	TRBD2	.	CASSYRGGSEQFF	TGTGCCAGCAGTTACCGCGGGGGATCTGAGCAGTTCTTC
TRBJ2-7	TRBV9	TRBD2	.	CASSVTSGAAYEQYF	TGTGCCAGCAGCGTGACTAGCGGGGCCGCCTACGAGCAGTACTTC
TRBJ2-1	TRBV7-9	TRBD2	.	CASSSLGGKGNEQFF	TGTGCCAGCAGCTCCTTGGGGGGGAAGGGGAATGAGCAGTTCTTC
TRBJ1-1	TRBV20-1	.	once	CRGGGPNTEAFF	TGCAGGGGCGGGGGCCCGAACACTGAAGCTTTCTTT
TRBJ2-7	TRBV19	TRBD1	.	CATLGTGYDEQYF	TGTGCCACCCTTGGGACAGGGTACGACGAGCAGTACTTC
TRBJ2-2	TRBV3-1	.	.	CASRDSNTGELFF	TGTGCCAGCAGGGATTCGAACACCGGGGAGCTGTTTTTT
TRBJ2-1	TRBV6-5	.	.	CASSYSFGGEYNEQFF	TGTGCCAGCAGTTACTCCTTTGGCGGGGAATACAATGAGCAGTTCTTC